The text below deals with one TCR beta chain. CDR3 length equals 15 residues. Per the germline V gene, CDR1 is SGHNT and CDR2 is YYREEE (reference sequence). The V and J ends lost 4 bases and 3 bases, in that order; junction bases with no gene match: 10. The sample originates from a study of shared clonotypes between healthy human individuals. Only in-frame clones appear in the TCRdb table, and some are missing; sequencing was by immunoSEQ multiplex PCR. Of around 2,000,000 clones in the sample, roughly 95% are singletons; the top ten hold more than 0.1%. This receptor was taken from a man aged 18-30 years in good health. The V call is TRBV5-4, the J call TRBJ2-7; 7 bases agree with TRBD1. Material for sequencing was naive CD4+ T cells sorted from blood. Noted subset: CD45RA+ positively selected. The CDR3 region has the DNA TGTGCCAGCAGCCCCAGTCCCCAGGGGGTCTACGAGCAGTACTTC. Translated, it gives CASSPSPQGVYEQYF.